These 9 T cell receptor beta chains share one sample of origin, sequenced in a study of blood T cell repertoires in COVID-19. This table comes from immunoSEQ multiplex PCR, and its TCRdb copy is limited to in-frame clones, with some not included. Of 250,000 to 350,000 clones listed, 75% to 90% are singletons. The source material was peripheral blood. All receptors come from a man younger than 35 with active or convalescent COVID-19.

This clone came up once. V is TRBV19 and J is TRBJ2-1; TRBD2 matches at 9 bases. Trimming removed 5 bases from V and 4 bases from J; junction bases left unmatched: 9. Germline values: CDR1 LNHDA, CDR2 SQIVND (reference sequence). This CDR3 comprises 16 residues. The CDR3 loop reads CASSFQASGEYNEQFF. CDR3 DNA sequence: TGTGCCAGTAGTTTCCAAGCTAGCGGGGAATACAATGAGCAGTTCTTC.

V is TRBV7-9 and J is TRBJ1-2; 10 nucleotides match TRBD1. CDR3 length equals 16 residues. Germline lookup yields CDR1 SEHNR and CDR2 FQNEAQ (reference sequence). After removal of 7 bases from V and 1 base from J, the junction contained 9 bases not matched to a gene. The chain's CDR3 is CASTRTGTGDNYGYTF. Here the CDR3 DNA reads TGTGCCAGCACACGGACTGGGACAGGGGATAACTATGGCTACACCTTC.

Of note for this clone: The junction and the germline gene differ at one end; a read error may be behind it. The chain links TRBV5-1 to TRBJ2-5; possible D gene TRBD1, 5 bases. This CDR3 has 14 amino acids. The germline CDR1 and CDR2 sequences are SGHRS and YFSETQ. CDR3: CASRPDSSQETQYF. The DNA for the CDR3 is TGCGCCAGCAGACCCGACAGTTCCCAAGAGACTCAGTACTTC.

The rearrangement uses TRBV2 and TRBJ2-2, with 16 nucleotides matching TRBD2. The germline V gene has CDR1 SNHLY and CDR2 FYNNEI. The CDR3 has 17 amino acids. V was clipped by 9 bases and J by 7 bases; unmatched bases: 11. The CDR3 is CASTGTSGRGVGGELFF. CDR3 DNA: TGTGCCAGTACCGGGACTAGCGGGAGGGGAGTTGGCGGGGAGCTGTTTTTT.

This clone showed up just a few times. This chain uses TRBV2 with TRBJ1-2; TRBD1 agrees at 8 bases. V dropped 6 bases and J dropped 0; count of bases not matched to a gene: 3. The CDR3 runs 14 residues. The V gene's germline CDR1 is SNHLY and CDR2 FYNNEI. The CDR3 protein is CASSGQGPNYGYTF. In DNA, the CDR3 is TGTGCCAGCAGCGGACAGGGACCTAACTATGGCTACACCTTC.

On this clone: Other DNA sequences in the sample encode the same CDR3. The chain recombines TRBV10-2 with TRBJ1-1; 8 positions match TRBD1. The CDR3 has 13 residues. Per the germline V gene, CDR1 is WSHSY and CDR2 is SAAADI. The J segment lost 4 bases and the V segment lost 4 bases, leaving 2 bases of the junction unmatched. CDR3 amino acids: CASSVTGGTEAFF. CDR3 coding DNA: TGCGCCAGCAGTGTAACAGGGGGCACTGAAGCTTTCTTT.

The chain carries TRBV24-1 and TRBJ2-7; 7 bases line up with TRBD2. CDR1 is KGHDR, CDR2 SFDVKD, per germline. The CDR3 spans 14 residues. Trimming cost V 0 bases and J 4 bases; bases outside gene matches: 2. The CDR3 DNA is TGTGCCACCAGTGATTTGCGGGGGGTTTACGAGCAGTACTTC. It yields the protein CATSDLRGVYEQYF.

The V call is TRBV5-4, the J call TRBJ1-2; 8 nucleotides align to TRBD1. V lost 4 bases to trimming and J lost 8 bases; unmatched junction nucleotides: 10. Germline V gene sequence: CDR1 SGHNT, CDR2 YYREEE (reference sequence). The CDR3 is 14 amino acids. In DNA, the CDR3 is TGTGCCAGCAGCCACGACAGGGGCGCGGTAGGCTACACCTTC. Translating it yields CASSHDRGAVGYTF.

The chain has TRBV28 and TRBJ2-5, with 16 bases lining up with TRBD2. With 3 bases clipped from V and 2 bases from J, the junction kept 0 bases outside the gene matches. This CDR3 contains 16 residues. CDR1 is MDHEN and CDR2 is SYDVKM in the germline V gene. The CDR3 protein is CASSLGLAGGQETQYF. CDR3 in DNA: TGTGCCAGCAGTTTGGGACTAGCGGGAGGGCAAGAGACCCAGTACTTC.